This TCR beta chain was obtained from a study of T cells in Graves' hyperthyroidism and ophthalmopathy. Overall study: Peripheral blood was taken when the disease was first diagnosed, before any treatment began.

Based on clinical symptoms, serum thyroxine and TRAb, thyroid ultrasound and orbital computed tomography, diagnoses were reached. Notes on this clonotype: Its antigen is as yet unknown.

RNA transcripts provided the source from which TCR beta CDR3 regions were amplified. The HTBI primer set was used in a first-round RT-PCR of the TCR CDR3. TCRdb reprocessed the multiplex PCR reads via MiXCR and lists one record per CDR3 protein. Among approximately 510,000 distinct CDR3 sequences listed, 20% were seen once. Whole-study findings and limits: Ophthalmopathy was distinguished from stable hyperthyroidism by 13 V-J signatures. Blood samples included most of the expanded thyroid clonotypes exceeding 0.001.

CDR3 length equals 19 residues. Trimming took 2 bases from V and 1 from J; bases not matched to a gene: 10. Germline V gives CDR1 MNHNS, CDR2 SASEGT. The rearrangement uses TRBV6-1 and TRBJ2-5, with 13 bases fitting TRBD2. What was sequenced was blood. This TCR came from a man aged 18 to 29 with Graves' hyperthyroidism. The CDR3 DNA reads TGTGCCAGCAGTGAACTCCCCGGACTAGCGGGGGTAACCCAAGAGACCCAGTACTTC. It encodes CASSELPGLAGVTQETQYF.